Shown below are 9 T cell receptor beta chains from a single sample sequenced in a study of cytomegalovirus exposure and HLA in healthy donors (TCRdb year 2017). Library creation used the immunoSEQ multiplex PCR assay. For the multiplex PCR, a mixture combining 60 forward primers for TCR Vbeta segments and 13 reverse primers for TCR Jbeta segments was used. TCRdb retrieved this table from immuneACCESS and kept in-frame rearrangements only. Not all clones are present; in checked studies, unresolved V genes account for under half, and no reason is known for the remainder. The sample table records 200,000 to 250,000 clones. The top ten constitute about 0.9% of the sample. Sequencing input: PBMCs. These receptor sequences come from a woman aged 30 to 39 in good health and CMV-seropositive.

This rearrangement joins TRBV10-1 to TRBJ2-7, with D perhaps matching TRBD2 (6 bases). V lost 0 bases and J lost 2, with 14 bases in between. This CDR3 region has 16 residues. The germline gives CDR1 WNHNN, CDR2 SYGVQD (reference sequence). CDR3 bases: TGCGCCAGCAGTGAGTCTCAAGGAGGGAATCCCTACGAGCAGTACTTC. The encoded protein is CASSESQGGNPYEQYF.

V gene TRBV5-1 combines with J gene TRBJ2-5; 9 bases agree with TRBD1. V lost 5 bases, J lost 4 bases, and 9 bases stayed unmatched. CDR1 is SGHRS and CDR2 is YFSETQ in the germline V gene. The CDR3 covers 15 residues. This CDR3 reads CASRLTTGGAETQYF. CDR3 bases: TGCGCCAGCAGGCTGACCACAGGGGGCGCAGAGACCCAGTACTTC.

V is TRBV4-3 and J is TRBJ2-1, with D perhaps matching TRBD1 (5 bases). V was pared by 0 bases and J by 6 bases, with 9 bases between. There are 14 residues in the CDR3. Germline V gives CDR1 LGHNA, CDR2 YSLEER. In DNA, the CDR3 is TGCGCCAGCAGCCAAGACTACAGGTCCAATGAGCAGTTCTTC. Residues: CASSQDYRSNEQFF.

V is TRBV10-3 and J is TRBJ2-7, with 10 bases identical to TRBD1. Germline V gene data show CDR1 as ENHRY and CDR2 as SYGVKD. V was clipped by 9 bases and J by 5 bases; unmatched bases: 4. The CDR3 covers 12 residues. Here the CDR3 reads CAIRTGGDEQYF. The CDR3 bases are TGTGCCATTCGGACAGGGGGTGACGAGCAGTACTTC.

The genes are TRBV2 and TRBJ2-2; 12 positions match TRBD2. The CDR3 is made up of 14 amino acids. The trim removed 9 bases at V and 6 bases at J, leaving 5 bases unmatched. Germline V gene data show CDR1 as SNHLY and CDR2 as FYNNEI. For the CDR3, the DNA is TGTGCCAGACGGACTAGCGGGGCCCCCGGGGAGCTGTTTTTT. This codes for CARRTSGAPGELFF.

The DNA for the CDR3 is TGCGCCAGCAGGGGCAGGGATAATTCACCCCTCCACTTT. The encoded protein is CASRGRDNSPLHF. The chain recombines TRBV10-2 with TRBJ1-6, with a tentative D call TRBD1 (5 bases). Germline loops: CDR1 WSHSY, CDR2 SAAADI. CDR3 size: 13 residues. V lost 6 bases to trimming and J lost 5 bases, with 8 bases between them.

This chain uses TRBV4-1 with TRBJ1-1; tentatively, D is TRBD1 (5 bases). V shed 3 bases and J shed 1 base, with 15 bases lying between them. The length of the CDR3 is 16 residues. Germline lookup yields CDR1 MGHRA and CDR2 YSYEKL. CDR3 coding DNA: TGCGCCAGCAGCCAGTCCCCGAGTGGGGCGAACACTGAAGCTTTCTTT. As protein: CASSQSPSGANTEAFF.

The chain links TRBV9 to TRBJ2-7; a weak D match, TRBD2 (7 bases). The germline V gene has CDR1 SGDLS and CDR2 YYNGEE. The CDR3 runs to 14 residues. V gave up 4 bases and J gave up 7 bases, with 18 bases separating them. CDR3 residues: CASSPSGGGGEQYF. The CDR3 nucleotides read TGTGCCAGCAGCCCCTCCGGGGGCGGGGGTGAGCAGTACTTC.

The genes are TRBV7-2 and TRBJ2-7; D unresolved. The CDR3 sequence is 14 residues long. V was clipped by 0 bases and J by 2 bases, with 8 bases between them. Looked up from germline, CDR1 is SGHTA and CDR2 is FQGNSA. The CDR3 protein is CASSLALATYEQYF. As DNA, the CDR3 is TGTGCCAGCAGCTTAGCGCTGGCAACCTACGAGCAGTACTTC.